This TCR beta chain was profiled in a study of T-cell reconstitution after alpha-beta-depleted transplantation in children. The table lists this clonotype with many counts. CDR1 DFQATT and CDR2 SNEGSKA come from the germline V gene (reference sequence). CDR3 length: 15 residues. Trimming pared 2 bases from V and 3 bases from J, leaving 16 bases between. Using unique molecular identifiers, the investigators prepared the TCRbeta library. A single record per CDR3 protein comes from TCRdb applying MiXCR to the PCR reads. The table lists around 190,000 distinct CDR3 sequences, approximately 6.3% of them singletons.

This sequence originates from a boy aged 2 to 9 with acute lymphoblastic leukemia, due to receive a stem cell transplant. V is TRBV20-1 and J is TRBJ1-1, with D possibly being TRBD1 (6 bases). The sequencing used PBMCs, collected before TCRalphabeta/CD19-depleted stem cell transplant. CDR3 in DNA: TGCAGTGCTAGAAGTTGGGGGCGGCTGGACACTGAAGCTTTCTTT. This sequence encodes CSARSWGRLDTEAFF.